This entry concerns a single T cell receptor (beta chain). No antigen is known for it. The CDR3 consists of 15 residues. The V end was cut by 3 bases, the J end by 2 bases, with 11 bases between. The data were taken from a study of vaccination and CD4 T cells after COVID-19. The treatment denotes: approximately nine-day PBMC culture with coronavirus spike peptide pools or control peptides (ViraFEST assay). Fresh medium (containing IL-2) replaced half the medium on days 3 and 7. Scientists ran DNA taken from cultured CD4+ T cells through the Oncomine TCR Beta short-read assay for sequencing. TCRdb fed the PCR reads into MiXCR, producing one record per CDR3 protein. The sample lists thousands of distinct CDR3 sequences, approximately 49% seen once, with approximately 60% in the top ten.

Sequencing was done on a sample of CD4+ T cells from blood, cultured in vitro. The genes are TRBV12-3 or TRBV12-4 and TRBJ1-3; D is unresolved. This receptor was identified in a human donor who had recovered from COVID-19. CDR3 DNA: TGTGCCAGCAGTTTCGGGGAAGGAGCTGGAAACACCATATATTTT. As protein: CASSFGEGAGNTIYF.